These 28 T cell receptor beta chains share one sample of origin, sequenced in a study of shared clonotypes between healthy human individuals. Assay: immunoSEQ multiplex PCR; the TCRdb copy retains only in-frame clones and omits some. The repertoire includes about 2.4 million clones, approximately 94% of them detected once, and over 0.12% sits in the top ten. The sequencing sample was made of naive CD4+ T cells sorted from blood. The subset here: CD45RA+ positively selected. The receptors were gathered from a man aged 18 to 29 in good health.

The chain employs TRBV28 and TRBJ1-1; D is possibly TRBD1 (5 bases). Germline V CDR1 and CDR2: MDHEN, SYDVKM. This CDR3 contains 10 residues. Trimming shortened V by 8 bases and J by 5 bases, and 6 bases separated the two germline ends. The chain's CDR3 is CASWGTEAFF. The DNA of the CDR3 is TGTGCCAGCTGGGGGACTGAAGCTTTCTTT.

As for this clone: Other DNA sequences of this sample code for an identical CDR3. This chain uses TRBV6-6 with TRBJ2-5, with 8 bases fitting TRBD2. This CDR3 is built from 14 residues. Germline lookup yields CDR1 MNHNY and CDR2 SVGAGI (reference sequence). V was clipped by 0 bases and J by 5 bases; unmatched bases: 2. The CDR3 DNA reads TGTGCCAGCAGTTACTCCGGGGGGGCGGAGACCCAGTACTTC. Protein product: CASSYSGGAETQYF.

The table lists this clone with a count of one. DNA for the CDR3: TGTGCCAGCAGGCAACAGGGGTGGGATACGCAGTATTTT. It encodes CASRQQGWDTQYF. The J gene is TRBJ2-3, the V gene TRBV5-6; 7 bases align to TRBD1. The junction had 6 bases not matched to a gene; V was cut back by 5 bases and J by 6 bases. The CDR3 loop spans 13 amino acids. Germline assignment: CDR1 SGHDT and CDR2 YYEEEE.

This clone was picked up one time. The rearrangement joins TRBV6-1 to TRBJ2-7, with 11 bases aligning to TRBD2. Germline V gives CDR1 MNHNS, CDR2 SASEGT. The trim removed 4 bases at V and 4 bases at J, leaving 9 bases unmatched. The CDR3 is 16 residues long. The CDR3 here is CASSVPTSGGFYEQYF. The DNA for the CDR3 is TGTGCCAGCAGTGTTCCCACTAGCGGGGGATTTTACGAGCAGTACTTC.

The rearrangement links TRBV6-1 to TRBJ2-3, with D unclear. The V gene's germline CDR1 is MNHNS and CDR2 SASEGT. Between the trimmed V and J ends, which lost 7 bases and 1 base, there was a span of 6 bases. This CDR3 comprises 12 residues. CDR3 coding DNA: TGTGCCAGCAAAGGCGGCACAGATACGCAGTATTTT. It specifies CASKGGTDTQYF.

The rearrangement joins TRBV10-3 to TRBJ2-7, with 14 bases identical to TRBD2. Germline V lookup: CDR1 ENHRY, CDR2 SYGVKD. The CDR3 covers 16 residues. Germline trimming cut 8 bases from V and 2 bases from J; bases unmatched to any gene: 8. The CDR3 DNA reads TGTGCCATCGGCGTCGGGACTAGCGGGGGCACCTACGAGCAGTACTTC. This codes for CAIGVGTSGGTYEQYF.

V and J are TRBV7-2 and TRBJ1-4, with D perhaps TRBD1 (6 bases). Germline CDR1 reads SGHTA; CDR2 reads FQGNSA. This CDR3 has 14 residues. The V end lost 8 bases, the J end lost 7 bases, and 17 bases lay between the germline ends. CDR3 nucleotide sequence: TGTGCCAGCCGCAGGGGCCCCGGAAGTGAAAAACTGTTTTTT. It is translated as CASRRGPGSEKLFF.

This clone was seen more than once but under ten times. The chain uses TRBV5-6 and TRBJ1-1, with D unclear. V lost 7 bases, J lost 0 bases, and 10 bases lay in between. This CDR3 is 13 amino acids long. Germline values: CDR1 SGHDT, CDR2 YYEEEE. The CDR3 region is CASVARLNTEAFF. CDR3 DNA sequence: TGTGCCAGCGTTGCTAGGCTGAACACTGAAGCTTTCTTT.

The chain couples TRBV19 to TRBJ1-3; D is uncertain. The germline V and J ends were trimmed by 6 bases and 0 bases, with 15 bases remaining between them. The CDR3 runs 16 residues. Germline CDR1 LNHDA, CDR2 SQIVND (reference sequence). The chain's CDR3 is CASRPETASSGNTIYF. Written as DNA, the CDR3 is TGTGCCAGTAGACCGGAGACTGCGAGCTCTGGAAACACCATATATTTT.

V and J are TRBV30 and TRBJ1-1; no definite D call. This CDR3 is built from 14 residues. Per the germline V gene, CDR1 is GTSNPN and CDR2 is SVGIG (reference sequence). With 3 bases removed from V and 1 base from J, the gap between germline ends came to 12 bases. The CDR3 is CAWREARRNTEAFF. As DNA, the CDR3 is TGTGCCTGGAGAGAGGCTCGGAGGAACACTGAAGCTTTCTTT.

The V and J genes are TRBV28 and TRBJ1-6; TRBD1 matches at 7 bases. Per germline, CDR1 MDHEN and CDR2 SYDVKM. With V trimmed by 6 bases and J by 6 bases, 2 bases remained unmatched. This CDR3 has 13 residues. CDR3 sequence (DNA): TGTGCCAGCAGGGCAGGGGGTAATTCACCCCTCCACTTT. It encodes CASRAGGNSPLHF.

The genes are TRBV30 and TRBJ1-1; D is unresolved. Germline V lookup: CDR1 GTSNPN, CDR2 SVGIG (reference sequence). Trimming stripped 3 bases from V and 7 bases from J, with 15 bases between. The CDR3 is 13 residues long. The CDR3 DNA reads as TGTGCCTGGAGCCAAAAACAGAGGTTTGAAGCTTTCTTT. It encodes CAWSQKQRFEAFF.

In this sample, this clone turned up once. J is TRBJ2-1 and V is TRBV5-1; TRBD2 matches at 7 bases. The CDR3 is 15 residues long. Germline V gene sequence: CDR1 SGHRS, CDR2 YFSETQ. With V trimmed by 4 bases and J by 6 bases, 10 bases remained unmatched. The CDR3 DNA reads TGCGCCAGCAGCCCTCAGAGCGGGGCCGCCAATGAGCAGTTCTTC. Its protein is CASSPQSGAANEQFF.

The V and J genes are TRBV14 and TRBJ2-5; no firm D call. CDR1 and CDR2 from the germline V gene are SGHDN and FVKESK. The V gene lost 1 base and the J gene lost 5 bases, with 11 bases spanning the gap. The CDR3 runs to 14 residues. The DNA for the CDR3 is TGTGCCAGCAGCCAAGGGTCGGTGCGGGAGACCCAGTACTTC. Translated, it gives CASSQGSVRETQYF.

The rearrangement joins TRBV7-2 to TRBJ2-1, with 9 bases fitting TRBD2. The J segment lost 6 bases and the V segment lost 5 bases, leaving 8 bases of the junction unmatched. The CDR3 runs to 15 residues. CDR1 and CDR2 from the germline V gene are SGHTA and FQGNSA. CDR3 amino acids: CASSRREGYGNEQFF. The CDR3 DNA is TGTGCCAGCAGCCGGCGGGAGGGCTATGGCAATGAGCAGTTCTTC.

The genes are TRBV27 and TRBJ2-6; D gene unclear. Germline CDR1 MNHEY, CDR2 SMNVEV (reference sequence). V lost 8 bases and J lost 1, with 12 bases in between. The CDR3 sequence is 15 residues long. The CDR3 DNA is TGTGCCAGCGGATTGGAGAAGTCTGGGGCCAACGTCCTGACTTTC. Protein product: CASGLEKSGANVLTF.

V and J are TRBV6-1 and TRBJ1-1; no reliable D call. V was cut by 8 bases and J by 8 bases, with 15 bases left in between. Germline assignment: CDR1 MNHNS and CDR2 SASEGT. CDR3 length: 12 amino acids. CDR3 region: CASFGDIKEAFF. The CDR3 nucleotides are TGTGCCAGCTTTGGGGATATTAAGGAAGCTTTCTTT.

V and J are TRBV28 and TRBJ2-7; no reliable D call. V lost 4 bases and J 1 base, leaving 20 bases between the germline ends. From germline, CDR1 is MDHEN and CDR2 SYDVKM. The CDR3 extends over 17 amino acids. The CDR3 DNA reads TGTGCCAGCAGTTACGTTCCCTTGGCAGGACGTTCCTACGAGCAGTACTTC. Translation: CASSYVPLAGRSYEQYF.

The chain links TRBV5-4 to TRBJ2-1, with 7 bases identical to TRBD2. The V segment lost 2 bases and the J segment 7 bases; nucleotides outside the gene matches: 6. Germline CDR1 and CDR2: SGHNT and YYREEE (reference sequence). This CDR3 has 14 amino acids. DNA of the CDR3: TGTGCCAGCAGCTTCTCCGCGGGGGAGAATGAGCAGTTCTTC. It is translated as CASSFSAGENEQFF.

CDR3 nucleotide sequence: TGTGCCAGCAGCCCAAAAGGACAGATTTGTACTGGAAACACCATATATTTT. Translated, it gives CASSPKGQICTGNTIYF. The chain carries TRBV21-1 and TRBJ1-3; the D segment call TRBD1 is taken from the table without a DNA check. TRBV21-1 has pseudogene status. There are 17 residues in the CDR3.

This sequence joins TRBV19 and TRBJ1-6, with D unresolved. Trimming took 7 bases from V and 10 from J, leaving 20 bases between them. CDR3 length: 15 residues. Germline V gives CDR1 LNHDA, CDR2 SQIVND (reference sequence). The CDR3, as DNA: TGTGCCAGTACTGTTGGGCCCGTCGGAGGGTCACCCCTCCACTTT. Protein sequence: CASTVGPVGGSPLHF.

The rearrangement joins TRBV28 to TRBJ1-2; 7 bases map to TRBD1. This CDR3 is built from 12 residues. V trimming: 3 bases; J trimming: 7 bases; junction bases outside the gene matches: 2. Germline assignment: CDR1 MDHEN and CDR2 SYDVKM. The CDR3 reads CASSFDRVGYTF. In DNA, the CDR3 is TGTGCCAGCAGTTTTGACAGGGTTGGCTACACCTTC.

About this clone itself: The sample has other DNA sequences that encode this CDR3 too. The chain recombines TRBV6-4 with TRBJ2-1; D remains ambiguous. This CDR3 is 13 amino acids long. V was cut by 8 bases and J by 4 bases, with 12 bases left in between. In germline, CDR1 is MRHNA, CDR2 SNTAGT. CDR3 in amino acids: CASSGSGYNEQFF. CDR3 sequence (DNA): TGTGCCAGCTCGGGTTCCGGGTACAATGAGCAGTTCTTC.

The V gene is TRBV5-6, the J gene TRBJ2-3; 8 bases fit TRBD2. Germline CDR1 is SGHDT and CDR2 is YYEEEE. CDR3 size: 16 residues. V gave up 4 bases and J gave up 0 bases; unmatched junction bases: 7. CDR3 sequence (DNA): TGTGCCAGCAGCAAGACAGCGGGAGTGAGCACAGATACGCAGTATTTT. It yields the protein CASSKTAGVSTDTQYF. The complete variable domain, with remaining parts taken from reference TRBV5-6 and TRBJ2-3, reads DAGVTQSPTHLIKTRGQQVTLRCSPKSGHDTVSWYQQALGQGPQFIFQYYEEEERQRGNFPDRFSGHQFPNYSSELNVNALLLGDSALYLCASSKTAGVSTDTQYFGPGTRLTVL.

This sequence joins TRBV6-1 and TRBJ1-4; D gene ambiguous. The CDR3 runs 11 residues. Per the germline V gene, CDR1 is MNHNS and CDR2 is SASEGT. V shed 6 bases and J shed 4 bases, with 3 bases lying between them. This CDR3 reads CASRVNEKLFF. The CDR3 DNA is TGTGCCAGCAGAGTTAATGAAAAACTGTTTTTT.

The chain is built from TRBV5-4 and TRBJ2-7; the match to TRBD1 covers 8 bases. In germline, CDR1 is SGHNT, CDR2 YYREEE (reference sequence). With V trimmed by 4 bases and J by 3 bases, 9 bases remained unmatched. This CDR3 spans 15 amino acids. CDR3 DNA sequence: TGTGCCAGCAGCCGAGGACAGGGAGGATACTACGAGCAGTACTTC. Translation gives CASSRGQGGYYEQYF.

J is TRBJ2-7 and V is TRBV10-3; unclear D gene. The CDR3 spans 13 residues. Trimming took off 4 bases at V and 2 bases at J, with 9 bases between the two ends. Germline V gene sequence: CDR1 ENHRY, CDR2 SYGVKD. The CDR3 DNA reads TGTGCCATCAGTGTAGCAGGTACCTACGAGCAGTACTTC. Translated, it gives CAISVAGTYEQYF.

CDR3 in amino acids: CASSLGPTYGYTF. The CDR3 DNA is TGTGCCAGCAGCTTGGGGCCTACCTATGGCTACACCTTC. This rearrangement joins TRBV5-8 to TRBJ1-2; D uncertain. The CDR3 is 13 amino acids. In germline, CDR1 is SGHTS, CDR2 YDEGEE. V lost 0 bases, J lost 4 bases, and 7 bases lay in between.